Shown below are 5 T cell receptor beta chains from a single sample sequenced in a study of cytomegalovirus exposure and HLA in healthy donors. TCRdb's copy holds only in-frame clones and misses some; the assay was immunoSEQ multiplex PCR. Here the sample spans some 86,000 clones, 93% being singletons. Sample: PBMCs. The receptors stem from a woman in her thirties in good health and CMV-seronegative.

This clone was observed a single time. The chain links TRBV4-3 to TRBJ1-1, with D maybe TRBD1 (5 bases). The CDR3 is 12 residues long. Per the germline V gene, CDR1 is LGHNA and CDR2 is YSLEER. V lost 2 bases to trimming and J lost 14 bases, with 15 bases between them. The CDR3 nucleotides are TGCGCCAGCAGCCAACCGGGGGAGGGGTTGTTCTTT. Amino acids: CASSQPGEGLFF.

The J gene is TRBJ2-1, the V gene TRBV5-4, with TRBD2 matching over 12 bases. CDR1 SGHNT and CDR2 YYREEE come from the germline V gene (reference sequence). The V segment lost 5 bases and the J segment 2 bases; nucleotides outside the gene matches: 5. This CDR3 has 16 residues. CDR3 in amino acids: CASRTLAGGPYNEQFF. In DNA form, the CDR3 reads TGTGCCAGCAGAACCCTAGCGGGGGGGCCCTACAATGAGCAGTTCTTC.

The chain is built from TRBV5-4 and TRBJ1-1; 10 positions agree with TRBD1. Germline-derived CDR1 and CDR2 are SGHNT and YYREEE (reference sequence). V shed 4 bases and J 5 bases; nucleotides not matched to a gene: 5. This CDR3 contains 14 residues. CDR3 sequence (DNA): TGTGCCAGCAGCCACGACAGGGGGCCAACTGAAGCTTTCTTT. Amino acids: CASSHDRGPTEAFF.

Of note for this clone: The germline gene is not matched at one end of the junction; a read error may be the cause. The rearrangement uses TRBV7-7 and TRBJ1-1, with unresolved D. This CDR3 has 13 residues. CDR1 SSHAT and CDR2 FNYEAQ come from the germline V gene (reference sequence). DNA of the CDR3: TGTGCTAGCAGCCTCAATGAGTTAGCTGAAGCTTTCTTT. This translates into CASSLNELAEAFF. The full variable domain, in which reference TRBV7-7 and TRBJ1-1 provide the parts outside the CDR3, is GAGVSQSPRYKVTKRGQDVTLRCDPISSHATLYWYQQALGQGPEFLTYFNYEAQPDKSGLPSDRFSAERPEGSISTLTIQRTEQRDSAMYRCASSLNELAEAFFGQGTRLTVV.

This chain uses TRBV5-6 with TRBJ2-7; 10 bases fit TRBD1. This CDR3 is built from 18 residues. Germline CDR1 SGHDT, CDR2 YYEEEE. Trimming took 4 bases from V and 4 from J; bases not matched to a gene: 17. The CDR3 reads CASSHRRQGASGPYEQYF. DNA for the CDR3: TGTGCCAGCAGCCACCGCCGACAGGGGGCCTCAGGGCCTTACGAGCAGTACTTC.